The TCR beta chain under discussion was sequenced for a study of shared clonotypes between healthy human individuals. This table comes from immunoSEQ multiplex PCR, and its TCRdb copy is limited to in-frame clones, with some not included. Of 750,000 to 1,000,000 clones listed, around 93% are singletons. Looked up from germline, CDR1 is MNHNS and CDR2 is SASEGT. The CDR3 is made up of 15 amino acids. V lost 4 bases and J lost 4, with 16 bases in between. Study results and limitations: The study found about 5% of naive CD4 clonotypes shared across several donors.

On this clone: Its specificity is not known.

CD8 cells classed as naive were CD45RO-negative and positively selected for CCR7, excluding terminally differentiated effector memory CD45RA+ cells. This TCR came from a man aged 25-40 years in good health. The rearrangement links TRBV6-1 to TRBJ1-2; D might be TRBD1 (6 bases). Sequencing input: naive CD8+ T cells sorted from blood. The CDR3 DNA reads as TGTGCCAGCAGTGGGATGGGGGGCGTGTTCTATGGCTACACCTTC. This codes for CASSGMGGVFYGYTF.